This T cell receptor (beta chain) was recorded in a study of Graves' ophthalmopathy and Graves' hyperthyroidism. Study summary: By definition, stable hyperthyroidism involved no ophthalmopathy within 18 months of follow-up. Whole-study results and caveats: Blood also harbored most expanded thyroid clonotypes above 0.001 frequency.

CDR3 length: 14 residues. CDR1 and CDR2 from the germline V gene are MDHEN and SYDVKM. The V segment lost 5 bases and the J segment 3 bases; nucleotides outside the gene matches: 5. RNA transcripts were the source from which TCR beta CDR3 regions were amplified. An opening RT-PCR round employed HTBI primers and preceded a second-round multiplex PCR. TCRdb itself ran the multiplex PCR reads through MiXCR, one entry per CDR3 protein. The table has some 1.1 million distinct CDR3 sequences, 35% to 40% seen once. This clonotype has only a few counts. Antigen: not known. Patients in the hyperthyroidism group, adults aged 18 to 65, were newly diagnosed, under 2 months' duration.

The sample taken for sequencing was peripheral blood or thyroid tissue (not recorded which). The rearrangement uses TRBV28 and TRBJ2-7; TRBD1 agrees at 9 bases. This receptor was obtained from an adult man with Graves' hyperthyroidism. The CDR3 reads CASSTQGALYEQYF. CDR3 sequence (DNA): TGTGCCAGCAGTACACAGGGGGCCCTCTACGAGCAGTACTTC.